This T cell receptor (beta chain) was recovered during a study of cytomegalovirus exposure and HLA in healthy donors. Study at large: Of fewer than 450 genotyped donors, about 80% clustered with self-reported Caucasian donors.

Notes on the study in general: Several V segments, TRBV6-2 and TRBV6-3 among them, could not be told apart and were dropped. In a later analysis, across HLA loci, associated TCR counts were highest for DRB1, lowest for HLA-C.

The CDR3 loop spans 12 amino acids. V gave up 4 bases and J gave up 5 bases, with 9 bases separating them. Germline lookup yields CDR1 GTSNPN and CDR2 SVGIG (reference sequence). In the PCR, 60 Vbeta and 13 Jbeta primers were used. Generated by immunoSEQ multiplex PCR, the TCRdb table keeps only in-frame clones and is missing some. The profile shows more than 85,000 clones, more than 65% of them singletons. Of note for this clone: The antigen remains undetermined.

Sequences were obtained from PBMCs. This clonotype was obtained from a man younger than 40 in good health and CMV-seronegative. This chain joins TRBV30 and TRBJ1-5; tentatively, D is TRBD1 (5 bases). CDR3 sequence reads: CAWNRGDQPQHF. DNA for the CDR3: TGTGCCTGGAACCGGGGGGATCAGCCCCAGCATTTT.